This TCR beta chain is from a study of T-cell memory formation after mild COVID-19. CDR1 MNHNS and CDR2 SASEGT come from the germline V gene. The CDR3 has 19 residues. Trimming took 2 bases from V and 0 from J, leaving 23 bases between them. TCRdb reanalysed the 5' RACE reads using MiXCR and keeps one entry per CDR3 protein. The profile shows roughly 140,000 distinct CDR3 sequences, 13% to 15% of them singletons. Sequencing used PBMCs or a T cell subset sorted from them (not recorded which). V gene TRBV6-1 combines with J gene TRBJ2-7; D is perhaps TRBD1 or TRBD2 (6 bases each). The sequence came from an adult woman who had mild COVID-19 (a few samples of this study predate the infection). Cell type and time point are not known. The CDR3 protein is CASSESLEGGRIFSYEQYF. The CDR3, as DNA: TGTGCCAGCAGTGAATCCCTTGAGGGGGGACGGATTTTCTCCTACGAGCAGTACTTC.